The 30 T cell receptor beta chains below all came from one sample that was sequenced in a study of CD8+ T cells in alopecia areata. Noted treatment: oral pan-JAK inhibitor, 5-10 mg twice daily. Reverse transcription of extracted RNA yielded cDNA, which provided the sequencing template. Profiling relied on immunoSEQ multiplex PCR, and the TCRdb table lists in-frame clones only, not all of them. Among roughly 220,000 clones listed, approximately 65% were seen once. The sequencing here drew on CD4+ T cells sorted from blood, taken at week 44, from a patient treated with tofacitinib. The receptors shown here come from a human donor with alopecia areata.

To note about this clone: This sample includes further DNA sequences coding for the same CDR3. The CDR3, as DNA: TGTGCCTGGAGTGTACAAGGAGATACGCAGTATTTT. Amino acids: CAWSVQGDTQYF. This chain joins TRBV30 and TRBJ2-3; D call uncertain. The CDR3 runs to 12 residues. Per the germline V gene, CDR1 is GTSNPN and CDR2 is SVGIG (reference sequence). The V and J ends lost 0 bases and 5 bases respectively, with 6 bases between them.

In nucleotides, the CDR3 is TGCGCCAGCAGACAGCGGACAGTTCGGGGAAAACTGTTTTTT. Amino acids: CASRQRTVRGKLFF. The genes are TRBV23-1 and TRBJ1-4, with D maybe TRBD1 (6 bases). TRBV23-1 is marked as an open reading frame, function uncertain. V was shortened by 6 bases and J by 10 bases, with 18 bases between the two germline ends. The CDR3 has 14 amino acids.

This chain links TRBV29-1 with TRBJ2-7; the D call may be TRBD1 or TRBD2 (5 bases each). The CDR3 is made up of 11 amino acids. Germline lookup yields CDR1 SQVTM and CDR2 ANQGSEA. Trimming removed 7 bases from V and 6 bases from J, with 13 bases in between. The CDR3 here is CSAGPFGEQYF. In DNA, the CDR3 is TGCAGCGCGGGACCGTTCGGCGAGCAGTACTTC.

This chain's CDR3 is CASSGGQNSPLHF. The CDR3, as DNA: TGCGCCAGCAGCGGGGGACAAAATTCACCCCTCCACTTT. This rearrangement joins TRBV5-1 to TRBJ1-6; D is perhaps TRBD1 (6 bases). V was trimmed by 4 bases and J by 7 bases, leaving 9 bases between them. From germline, CDR1 is SGHRS and CDR2 YFSETQ. The CDR3 runs to 13 residues.

This clone appeared many times. V is TRBV5-1 and J is TRBJ2-7, with 9 bases identical to TRBD2. The CDR3 totals 15 residues. With 1 base clipped from V and 2 bases from J, the junction kept 4 bases outside the gene matches. From germline, CDR1 is SGHRS and CDR2 YFSETQ. The CDR3 DNA reads TGCGCCAGCAGCTTGAATAGCGGGGGACCCTACGAGCAGTACTTC. This gives the protein CASSLNSGGPYEQYF.

DNA of the CDR3: TGTGCCTGGAGTAAACAGGGGGGCACTGAAGCTTTCTTT. It is translated as CAWSKQGGTEAFF. The chain carries TRBV30 and TRBJ1-1; TRBD1 agrees at 8 bases. The CDR3 runs 13 residues. CDR1 and CDR2 from the germline V gene are GTSNPN and SVGIG (reference sequence). V was pared by 2 bases and J by 4 bases, with 3 bases of the junction left unmatched.

This clone appeared a few times. The J gene is TRBJ2-3, the V gene TRBV10-3; the match to TRBD2 covers 7 bases. Germline loops: CDR1 ENHRY, CDR2 SYGVKD. J lost 10 bases, V lost 2 bases, and 9 bases had no gene match. CDR3 length equals 14 residues. The chain's CDR3 is CAISEVGGSGAQYF. CDR3 nucleotide sequence: TGTGCCATCAGTGAGGTCGGGGGGTCTGGTGCGCAGTATTTT.

About this clone: One end of the junction fails to match germline, which may point to a read error. The chain has TRBV2 and TRBJ2-7; a weak D match, TRBD1 (6 bases). The length of the CDR3 is 15 residues. Germline assignment: CDR1 SNHLY and CDR2 FYNNEI. CDR3 coding DNA: TGTGCCAGCAGCGAAGGAATGGACAGCCCCTACGAGCAGTACTTC. Translated, it gives CASSEGMDSPYEQYF.

V and J are TRBV30 and TRBJ2-2; D not resolved. Germline V lookup: CDR1 GTSNPN, CDR2 SVGIG (reference sequence). V was shortened by 0 bases and J by 0 bases, with 5 bases between the two germline ends. The CDR3 spans 14 residues. The CDR3 DNA follows: TGTGCCTGGAGTGTTTCGGCGAACACCGGGGAGCTGTTTTTT. Translated, it gives CAWSVSANTGELFF.

Note on this clone: The same CDR3 is also encoded by other DNA sequences in this sample. The chain employs TRBV2 and TRBJ2-2; TRBD1 matches at 7 bases. From germline, CDR1 is SNHLY and CDR2 FYNNEI. The J segment lost 6 bases and the V segment lost 4 bases, leaving 2 bases of the junction unmatched. There are 13 residues in the CDR3. CDR3 loop: CASSGQGSGELFF. CDR3 DNA sequence: TGTGCCAGCAGTGGACAGGGCTCCGGGGAGCTGTTTTTT.

The rearrangement joins TRBV2 to TRBJ1-2; D is unresolved. Deletions cut 5 bases from V and 8 bases from J, with 15 bases between. The CDR3 extends over 13 amino acids. The germline V gene has CDR1 SNHLY and CDR2 FYNNEI. CDR3 protein: CASSIGWGDGYTF. The CDR3 nucleotides are TGTGCCAGCAGTATTGGGTGGGGTGACGGCTACACCTTC.

Only a few counts were recorded for this clone. The chain links TRBV29-1 to TRBJ1-5; D possibly corresponds to TRBD1 (6 bases). This CDR3 has 15 residues. V was shortened by 5 bases and J by 3 bases, with 17 bases between the two germline ends. Looked up from germline, CDR1 is SQVTM and CDR2 is ANQGSEA. CDR3 protein: CSVMYPGANNQPQHF. The CDR3 DNA reads as TGCAGCGTTATGTATCCAGGGGCGAACAATCAGCCCCAGCATTTT.

This chain connects TRBV10-2 to TRBJ1-6; TRBD1 is a possible D gene (6 bases). Looked up from germline, CDR1 is WSHSY and CDR2 is SAAADI. Trimming stripped 2 bases from V and 9 bases from J, with 17 bases between. CDR3 size: 16 residues. The CDR3 loop is CASSEIGGRKGSPLHF. The CDR3 nucleotides read TGCGCCAGCAGTGAGATCGGGGGGCGAAAGGGTTCACCCCTCCACTTT.

This chain connects TRBV6-5 to TRBJ2-7; tentatively, D is TRBD1 or TRBD2 (5 bases each). Germline V gives CDR1 MNHEY, CDR2 SVGAGI. This CDR3 region has 13 residues. With 5 bases removed from V and 2 bases from J, the gap between germline ends came to 10 bases. CDR3 sequence reads: CASSRGRTYEQYF. CDR3 DNA sequence: TGTGCCAGCAGTAGGGGACGGACCTACGAGCAGTACTTC.

This clone appeared a few times. The genes are TRBV19 and TRBJ2-7; 11 nucleotides line up with TRBD2. The CDR3 runs 16 residues. CDR1 and CDR2 from the germline V gene are LNHDA and SQIVND (reference sequence). J lost 5 bases, V lost 3 bases, and 9 bases had no gene match. The CDR3 DNA follows: TGTGCCAGTAGTATGAGGCCCCTAGCGGGGGGCCACGAGCAGTACTTC. It is translated as CASSMRPLAGGHEQYF.

This clone was picked up many times. The chain carries TRBV29-1 and TRBJ2-5, with D hard to call. There are 11 residues in the CDR3. V was shortened by 0 bases and J by 7 bases, with 6 bases between the two germline ends. The V gene's germline CDR1 is SQVTM and CDR2 ANQGSEA. The CDR3 protein is CSVEDVGTQYF. The CDR3 region has the DNA TGCAGCGTTGAAGATGTGGGGACCCAGTACTTC.

A few counts support this clone. The gene calls are TRBV29-1 and TRBJ2-1, with 11 bases that match TRBD2. Looked up from germline, CDR1 is SQVTM and CDR2 is ANQGSEA. V lost 6 bases to trimming and J lost 4 bases; unmatched junction nucleotides: 5. This CDR3 contains 14 residues. The CDR3 loop is CSVHRLAGYNEQFF. The CDR3 DNA reads as TGCAGCGTCCACCGACTAGCGGGGTACAATGAGCAGTTCTTC.

This chain connects TRBV5-1 to TRBJ1-1; D gene uncertain. V lost 6 bases to trimming and J lost 4 bases, with 16 bases between them. Per germline, CDR1 SGHRS and CDR2 YFSETQ. The CDR3 runs 14 residues. CDR3 coding DNA: TGCGCCAGCACCCCAGCGGGGAGGGTCACTGAAGCTTTCTTT. It specifies CASTPAGRVTEAFF.

The V call is TRBV19, the J call TRBJ2-7, with 7 positions matching TRBD1. Germline V gene sequence: CDR1 LNHDA, CDR2 SQIVND (reference sequence). The CDR3 is made up of 18 amino acids. Trimming removed 5 bases from V and 0 bases from J; junction bases left unmatched: 16. The CDR3 spells CASSPRRTDRHLSYEQYF. The CDR3 bases are TGTGCCAGTAGTCCCAGGAGAACGGACAGGCACCTCTCCTACGAGCAGTACTTC.

This clone was seen a handful of times. The chain is built from TRBV29-1 and TRBJ2-7; no clear D gene. This CDR3 comprises 15 residues. Trimming removed 6 bases at V and 5 bases at J, with 23 bases between. CDR1 is SQVTM and CDR2 is ANQGSEA in the germline V gene. The CDR3 DNA reads as TGCAGCGTCACAACCGGCAAACCCGACGGCGACGAGCAGTACTTC. It codes for CSVTTGKPDGDEQYF.

The V call is TRBV13, the J call TRBJ2-7; TRBD1 might be the D (5 bases). Germline CDR1 and CDR2: PRHDT and FYEKMQ (reference sequence). This CDR3 spans 15 amino acids. Trimming removed 5 bases at V and 6 bases at J, with 20 bases between. CDR3 residues: CASSPLQVTLSEQYF. The DNA of the CDR3 is TGTGCCAGCAGCCCACTACAGGTCACCTTATCCGAGCAGTACTTC.

The V gene is TRBV7-9, the J gene TRBJ1-2; D ambiguous. Germline CDR1 SEHNR, CDR2 FQNEAQ (reference sequence). Trimming stripped 4 bases from V and 1 base from J, with 4 bases between. There are 12 residues in the CDR3. This CDR3 reads CASSSLNYGYTF. The CDR3, as DNA: TGTGCCAGCAGCTCCCTTAACTATGGCTACACCTTC. Looking up the rest from reference TRBV7-9 and TRBJ1-2 gives the full variable domain: DTGVSQNPRHKITKRGQNVTFRCDPISEHNRLYWYRQTLGQGPEFLTYFQNEAQLEKSRLLSDRFSAERPKGSFSTLEIQRTEQGDSAMYLCASSSLNYGYTFGSGTRLTVV.

The rearrangement links TRBV14 to TRBJ2-2; 7 bases map to TRBD2. With 0 bases clipped from V and 2 bases from J, the junction kept 6 bases outside the gene matches. This CDR3 is 17 amino acids long. From germline, CDR1 is SGHDN and CDR2 FVKESK. The CDR3 DNA is TGTGCCAGCAGCCAAGAAGATGAGCGGGGTAACACCGGGGAGCTGTTTTTT. It translates to CASSQEDERGNTGELFF.

The gene calls are TRBV25-1 and TRBJ2-2; no reliable D call. Trimming pared 4 bases from V and 1 base from J, leaving 7 bases between. The CDR3 length is 14 residues. Germline V gives CDR1 MGHDK, CDR2 SYGVNS. CDR3 residues: CASSVRLNTGELFF. The DNA for the CDR3 is TGTGCCAGCAGTGTAAGACTGAACACCGGGGAGCTGTTTTTT.

The rearrangement uses TRBV19 and TRBJ1-1; D might be TRBD1 (6 bases). CDR1 LNHDA and CDR2 SQIVND come from the germline V gene (reference sequence). V was shortened by 6 bases and J by 2 bases, with 16 bases between the two germline ends. The CDR3 is 15 residues long. The CDR3 sequence is CASSPLGQPNTEAFF. The CDR3 DNA is TGTGCCAGTAGCCCCCTTGGACAGCCTAACACTGAAGCTTTCTTT.

The CDR3 reads CASKDSGQTNSPLHF. CDR3 DNA: TGTGCCAGCAAAGACTCGGGACAGACTAATTCACCCCTCCACTTT. The gene calls are TRBV7-2 and TRBJ1-6; the match to TRBD1 covers 7 bases. The V segment lost 7 bases and the J segment 6 bases; nucleotides outside the gene matches: 9. Germline CDR1 SGHTA, CDR2 FQGNSA. The CDR3 has 15 residues.

With respect to this clone: The same CDR3 arises from other DNA sequences in this sample as well. The V gene is TRBV7-2, the J gene TRBJ1-5; D gene unclear. Looked up from germline, CDR1 is SGHTA and CDR2 is FQGNSA. There are 13 residues in the CDR3. V was trimmed by 3 bases and J by 7 bases, leaving 10 bases between them. CDR3 in amino acids: CASSFRGGQPQHF. CDR3 bases: TGTGCCAGCAGCTTCCGAGGAGGGCAGCCCCAGCATTTT.

J is TRBJ1-2 and V is TRBV6-5, with 8 bases that match TRBD1. Germline V gene sequence: CDR1 MNHEY, CDR2 SVGAGI. J gave up 4 bases and V 4 bases, and 8 bases lay outside the gene matches. There are 15 residues in the CDR3. Written as DNA, the CDR3 is TGTGCCAGCAGTTCGGGACAGGCGGGGGGCTATGGCTACACCTTC. Translation gives CASSSGQAGGYGYTF.

This clone was detected once. The chain has TRBV29-1 and TRBJ2-2; D not resolved. The CDR3 consists of 14 residues. The germline V gene encodes CDR1 SQVTM and CDR2 ANQGSEA. Trimming removed 5 bases from V and 5 bases from J, with 15 bases in between. For the CDR3, the DNA is TGCAGCGTTTCCGGACGGGTAGGGACCGGGGAGCTGTTTTTT. Translated: CSVSGRVGTGELFF.

The genes are TRBV11-3 and TRBJ2-5; TRBD2 matches at 13 bases. Losses at the gene ends were 5 bases for V and 2 bases for J; bases not matched to a gene: 5. Germline V lookup: CDR1 SGHNT, CDR2 YENEEA. CDR3 size: 16 residues. CDR3 nucleotide sequence: TGTGCCAGCAGCCTCCGACTAGCGGGGGGTCAAGAGACCCAGTACTTC. It encodes CASSLRLAGGQETQYF.